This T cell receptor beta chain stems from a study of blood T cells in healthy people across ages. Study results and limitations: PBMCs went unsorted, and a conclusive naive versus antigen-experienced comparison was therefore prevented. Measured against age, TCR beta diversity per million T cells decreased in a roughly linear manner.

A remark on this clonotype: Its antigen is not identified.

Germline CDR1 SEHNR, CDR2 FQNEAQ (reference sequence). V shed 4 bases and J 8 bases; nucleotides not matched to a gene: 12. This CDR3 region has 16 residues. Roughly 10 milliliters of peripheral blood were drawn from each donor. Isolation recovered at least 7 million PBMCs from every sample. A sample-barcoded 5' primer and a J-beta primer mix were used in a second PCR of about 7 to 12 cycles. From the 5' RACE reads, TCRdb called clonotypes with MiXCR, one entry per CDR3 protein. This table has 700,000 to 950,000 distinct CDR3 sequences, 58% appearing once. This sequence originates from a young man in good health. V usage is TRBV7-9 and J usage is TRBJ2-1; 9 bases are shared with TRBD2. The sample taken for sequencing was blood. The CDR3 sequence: CASSSLAGERGDEQFF. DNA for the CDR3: TGTGCCAGCAGCTCTTTAGCGGGGGAAAGGGGCGATGAGCAGTTCTTC.